This TCR beta chain was sequenced in a study of shared clonotypes between healthy human individuals (dated by TCRdb to about 2020). Looking at the study overall: The cohort included a few men and two women between 18 and 49 years of age. For each donor, CD4 naive and CD4 memory were each run on three plates, CD8 naive on two plates, and CD8 memory on one plate. Blood TCR repertoires of five healthy adults were deeply sequenced to estimate repertoire size and the extent of clonotype sharing between individuals. Different laboratories and diverse techniques were used to prepare libraries and sequence TCR repertoires, to increase sequencing depth and limit assay-specific biases. Each donor's leukapheresis produced roughly between roughly 0.94 and 9.5 billion PBMCs.

CD8 naive samples consisted of CD45RO-negative cells that were positively selected for CCR7, yielding a CD45RA+CCR7+ population without TemRA cells. The donors were healthy, HIV-negative adults with no recently reported acute infections or vaccinations. Every donor was a Caucasian adult residing in Nashville, Tennessee, USA. Blood was obtained by leukapheresis, after which PBMCs were separated by Ficoll-Histopaque density gradient centrifugation and cryopreserved in liquid nitrogen vapor phase. Purity and quantity of every magnetically sorted T cell population were checked by analytical flow cytometry. From each sorted fraction, genomic DNA was isolated and quantified by UV absorbance on a Nanodrop 2000c. The study at large found these results: Pairwise subsampling indicated that sequencing depth was expected to affect the degree of clonotype sharing among donors. Sharing across a handful of donors was observed for approximately 5% of naive CD4, about 4% of naive CD8, about 2.3% of memory CD4, and about 0.38% of memory CD8 clonotypes. Sampling was restricted to blood, and TCR repertoires in tissue are likely to differ from TCR repertoires in blood. Naive subsets generally had larger estimated clonotype richness than memory subsets. Higher generation probabilities were observed for clonotypes shared by all four sorted-subset donors than for non-shared clonotypes. Rarefaction of sorted-subset datasets indicated incomplete sequencing despite the large sequencing depth. Because the study included only a small number of donors, the genetic and exposure-history diversity represented was limited.

The count of this clone is one. It has no known antigen specificity. No qualities accompany the bases; no much larger clone lies one base away. Using the deep immunoSEQ assay, multiplex PCR amplified TCR CDR3 regions from genomic DNA. Extracted genomic DNA from each cell subset was spread evenly across all wells of several immunoSEQ 96-well plates, with each plate serving as a replicate. For sorted subsets, approximately 190 ng genomic DNA, equal to about 30,000 T cell genomes, was loaded into each replicate PCR. The purified libraries were quantified using a Qubit 3.0 fluorometer, sized with a Bioanalyzer 2100, and then quantified again using the KAPA Library Quantification kit. A separate single-read 150-cycle Illumina NextSeq 550 flow cell was used to sequence each immunoSEQ 96-well plate. Per the authors' processing: Because the immunoSEQ output held only junctional sequences and lacked quality scores, the filtering could not match the filtering applied to full-length reads. Sequences were annotated with PyIR, a Python wrapper for IgBLAST v1.9, and V/J genes and CDR3 were assigned using IMGT germline references. Any read was removed if the V/J assignment was weak (E-value above 1e-6), the CDR3 was missing, or the read contained stop codons, out-of-frame junctions, or ambiguous translated residues. V3J clonotypes were defined as sequences sharing an identical inferred V gene, J gene, and CDR3 amino acid sequence. Percentage overlap between repertoires was calculated by dividing the number of shared unique clonotypes by the size of the smaller repertoire. RTK rarefaction, the Chao1 estimator, and Recon v2.1 estimates of unobserved clonotypes were used to assess repertoire richness. For all TCRbeta clonotypes obtained by the gDNA method from a few donors, generation probabilities were computed with OLGA. As stored in TCRdb, this immuneACCESS dataset retains in-frame rearrangements with V and J assigned. A fraction of the clones does not appear; measured against another copy, unresolved V genes explain less than half of the discrepancy, and the remainder lacks a known reason. V and J calls plus clone size are reproduced from that table; the DNA served to infer D and trimming. The sample table records approximately 590,000 clones; less than 97% of these occur just once. The top ten constitute 0.11% of the sample.

Counted from cysteine to phenylalanine, this CDR3 has 15 amino acids. CDR3 DNA is the only sequence kept; it has 45 bases, read in frame from the first base. The germline V gene specifies MNHEY as CDR1 and SVGAGI as CDR2. Relative to germline, V is 5 bases shorter and J is 3 bases shorter, with 13 bases between their ends. Recombination connected TRBV6-5 to TRBJ1-4, with no D gene named confidently. This TCR was recovered from a woman between 25 and 40 years old in good health. Sequences were obtained from naive CD8+ T cells sorted from blood. The sample's cell subset or site label, in plain terms: CD45RA+CCR7+. The sequence in DNA is TGTGCCAGCAGTCCCGATATGTTGGCTAATGAAAAACTGTTTTTT. The encoded protein is CASSPDMLANEKLFF.